The next 19 T cell receptor beta chains were all read from a single sample in a study of molecular identifiers for immune sequencing clone quantification. From the PCR reads, TCRdb called clonotypes with MiXCR, one entry per CDR3 protein. The sample has 90,000 or so distinct CDR3 sequences; around 27% are singletons. Sequences were obtained from naive CD8+ T cells from blood, with Jurkat cell RNA spiked in. This sample's subset: FACS-sorted CD8+CD4-CCR7+CD45RA+ naive T cells. The receptor source for this set is a human donor in good health. Some libraries in this study had Jurkat cell RNA spiked in.

About this clonotype: A much larger clone sits a single nucleotide away, making a read error possible. This rearrangement joins TRBV7-9 to TRBJ2-3, with 8 nucleotides matching TRBD2. CDR3 size: 14 residues. V lost 11 bases and J lost 2; bases outside the gene matches: 9. Germline V gives CDR1 SEHNR, CDR2 FQNEAQ (reference sequence). CDR3 sequence reads: CACILAGATDTQYF. The DNA of the CDR3 is TGTGCCTGCATCCTAGCGGGCGCCACAGATACGCAGTATTTT.

On this clonotype: This clone may be a read error of a much larger clone one base away. V is TRBV10-2 and J is TRBJ2-3; possibly TRBD1 for D (7 bases). This CDR3 region has 17 residues. Per the germline V gene, CDR1 is WSHSY and CDR2 is SAAADI. CDR3 amino acids: CASKGGRSGGSSDAQYF. The DNA for the CDR3 is TGCGCCAGCAAGGGGGGAAGATCAGGGGGTTCTTCAGATGCGCAGTATTTT.

For this clonotype: This could be a read error, since a much larger clone is one nucleotide away. The chain is built from TRBV4-2 and TRBJ2-3; 7 nucleotides line up with TRBD2. Germline values: CDR1 LGHNA, CDR2 YNFKEQ. The CDR3 covers 15 residues. This chain's CDR3 is CAISDGGLGLDTQYF. The CDR3 nucleotides are TGTGCCATCAGCGACGGAGGACTAGGTCTAGATACGCAGTATTTT.

This clonotype was observed many times. The CDR3 protein is CASSQVGVPGEQYF. The CDR3 region has the DNA TGCGCCAGCAGCCAAGTCGGCGTCCCTGGGGAGCAGTACTTC. This sequence joins TRBV4-3 and TRBJ2-7; unclear D gene. The ends were cut back, 1 base at V and 7 bases at J, with 14 bases in the middle. CDR3 length: 14 residues. Germline assignment: CDR1 LGHNA and CDR2 YSLEER.

As regards this clonotype: This sequence may be a read error, since a much larger clone differs from it by one base. The chain has TRBV5-1 and TRBJ2-7, with TRBD2 as a possible D gene (6 bases). CDR1 is SGHRS, CDR2 YFSETQ, per germline. The CDR3 has 15 residues. CDR3 loop: CASSAVADLSYEQCF. In DNA, the CDR3 is TGCGCCAGCAGCGCGGTAGCGGACCTCTCCTACGAGCAGTGCTTC.

This clonotype was seen a handful of times. The V gene is TRBV11-2, the J gene TRBJ2-1; D not certain. The CDR3 consists of 13 residues. V was pared by 1 base and J by 6 bases, with 7 bases between. CDR1 and CDR2 from the germline V gene are SGHAT and FQNNGV. DNA of the CDR3: TGTGCCAGCAGCTTAGTGGACGGCAATGAGCAGTTCTTC. Its translation: CASSLVDGNEQFF. Full variable domain (rest looked up from reference TRBV11-2 and TRBJ2-1): EAGVAQSPRYKIIEKRQSVAFWCNPISGHATLYWYQQILGQGPKLLIQFQNNGVVDDSQLPKDRFSAERLKGVDSTLKIQPAKLEDSAVYLCASSLVDGNEQFFGPGTRLTVL.

This clonotype was observed a few times. V and J are TRBV29-1 and TRBJ1-2; 8 nucleotides agree with TRBD1. CDR3 length: 15 residues. Germline V CDR1 and CDR2: SQVTM, ANQGSEA. V was clipped by 7 bases and J by 7 bases; unmatched bases: 17. The CDR3, as DNA: TGCAGCGCAAGAGTAGAGGACAGGGAAGCTGGTGGCTACACCTTC. Translated, it gives CSARVEDREAGGYTF.

This rearrangement joins TRBV6-2 or TRBV6-3 to TRBJ2-1; 9 nucleotides match TRBD1. The CDR3 has 16 residues. Germline V lookup: CDR1 MNHEY, CDR2 SVGEGT. V lost 5 bases to trimming and J lost 0 bases; unmatched junction nucleotides: 5. The CDR3 nucleotides are TGTGCCAGCAGTAGGCTGACAGGGGGCTCCTACAATGAGCAGTTCTTC. Protein sequence: CASSRLTGGSYNEQFF.

This clonotype was detected many times. The J gene is TRBJ2-7, the V gene TRBV3-1, with unresolved D. The CDR3 is 13 amino acids. Germline CDR1 LGHDT, CDR2 YNNKEL (reference sequence). V lost 4 bases and J 4 bases, leaving 11 bases between the germline ends. CDR3 sequence reads: CASSPSLTYEQYF. Here the CDR3 DNA reads TGTGCCAGCAGCCCAAGTCTGACGTACGAGCAGTACTTC.

This clonotype was detected many times. V usage is TRBV4-3 and J usage is TRBJ2-7, with unresolved D. Between the trimmed V and J ends, which lost 0 bases and 4 bases, there was a span of 7 bases. The CDR3 sequence is 13 residues long. Germline values: CDR1 LGHNA, CDR2 YSLEER. CDR3: CASSQEMTYEQYF. For the CDR3, the DNA is TGCGCCAGCAGCCAAGAGATGACGTACGAGCAGTACTTC.

As concerns this clonotype: A much bigger clone sits one base away, suggesting this may be a read error. This sequence joins TRBV29-1 and TRBJ2-5; TRBD2 is a possible D gene (6 bases). The CDR3 loop spans 14 amino acids. Germline CDR1 and CDR2: SQVTM and ANQGSEA. The CDR3 here is CSVVGSVTQGTQYF. The CDR3 DNA sequence: TGCAGCGTTGTCGGGAGCGTTACCCAAGGGACCCAGTACTTC. Complete variable domain (other parts from reference TRBV29-1 and TRBJ2-5): SAVISQKPSRDICQRGTSLTIQCQVDSQVTMMFWYRQQPGQSLTLIATANQGSEATYESGFVIDKFPISRPNLTFSTLTVSNMSPEDSSIYLCSVVGSVTQGTQYFGPGTRLLVL.

The gene calls are TRBV2 and TRBJ2-2, with 7 bases fitting TRBD1. Germline CDR1 SNHLY, CDR2 FYNNEI. The CDR3 is 15 residues long. J was trimmed by 4 bases and V by 5 bases; bases with no gene match: 7. CDR3 loop: CASSKGTERTGELFF. CDR3 nucleotide sequence: TGTGCCAGCAGTAAAGGGACAGAACGCACCGGGGAGCTGTTTTTT.

This clonotype was detected many times. This chain joins TRBV15 and TRBJ2-1, with 9 bases that match TRBD2. Germline values: CDR1 LNHNV, CDR2 YYDKDF (reference sequence). J was trimmed by 2 bases and V by 4 bases; bases with no gene match: 3. This CDR3 has 15 residues. CDR3 loop: CATSTSGAPYNEQFF. DNA of the CDR3: TGTGCCACCAGCACTAGCGGGGCCCCCTACAATGAGCAGTTCTTC.

This clonotype has at least ten counts. CDR3 region: CASSPTTGKKLFF. The CDR3 DNA reads as TGTGCCAGCAGCCCCACTACAGGGAAAAAACTGTTTTTT. This rearrangement joins TRBV7-9 to TRBJ1-4, with a tentative D call TRBD1 (6 bases). Germline CDR1 SEHNR, CDR2 FQNEAQ (reference sequence). The length of the CDR3 is 13 residues. Trimming removed 5 bases from V and 9 bases from J, with 13 bases in between.

This clonotype came up many times. The chain employs TRBV29-1 and TRBJ2-7; 8 positions agree with TRBD1. In germline, CDR1 is SQVTM, CDR2 ANQGSEA. Germline trimming cut 7 bases from V and 2 bases from J; bases unmatched to any gene: 10. The CDR3 sequence is 14 residues long. CDR3 DNA sequence: TGCAGCGCCAGCCTGAGACAGGGGCCCTACGAGCAGTACTTC. It is translated as CSASLRQGPYEQYF.

This clonotype came up many times. This chain joins TRBV9 and TRBJ1-1; a possible D gene is TRBD1 (5 bases). The germline V gene encodes CDR1 SGDLS and CDR2 YYNGEE. The CDR3 consists of 14 residues. V was pared by 0 bases and J by 6 bases, with 12 bases between. For the CDR3, the DNA is TGTGCCAGCAGCGTAGTGGGGGTGAGGTCTGAAGCTTTCTTT. Amino acids: CASSVVGVRSEAFF.

This clonotype was picked up a small number of times. The chain recombines TRBV6-5 with TRBJ2-1; weak D call: TRBD2 (6 bases). Germline lookup yields CDR1 MNHEY and CDR2 SVGAGI. The CDR3 spans 12 residues. V was shortened by 5 bases and J by 10 bases, with 12 bases between the two germline ends. CDR3 sequence (DNA): TGTGCCAGCAGTCCGGGAGCAAGCGAGCAGTTCTTC. Protein: CASSPGASEQFF.

This clonotype was seen more than once but under ten times. The rearrangement links TRBV12-3 or TRBV12-4 to TRBJ2-2, with TRBD1 as a possible D gene (5 bases). Trimming cost V 3 bases and J 3 bases, with 8 bases left between them. This CDR3 region has 14 residues. The CDR3 reads CASSFQGYTGELFF. CDR3 bases: TGTGCCAGCAGTTTTCAGGGATACACCGGGGAGCTGTTTTTT.

Points on this clonotype: Being one base from a much bigger clone, this may be a read error. The V gene is TRBV4-2, the J gene TRBJ2-7; the match to TRBD1 covers 7 bases. From germline, CDR1 is LGHNA and CDR2 YNFKEQ. The CDR3 totals 14 residues. In DNA form, the CDR3 reads TGTGCCCGCAGCCCCGGTGGGACAGCCTACGAGCAGTACTTC. Amino acids: CARSPGGTAYEQYF.